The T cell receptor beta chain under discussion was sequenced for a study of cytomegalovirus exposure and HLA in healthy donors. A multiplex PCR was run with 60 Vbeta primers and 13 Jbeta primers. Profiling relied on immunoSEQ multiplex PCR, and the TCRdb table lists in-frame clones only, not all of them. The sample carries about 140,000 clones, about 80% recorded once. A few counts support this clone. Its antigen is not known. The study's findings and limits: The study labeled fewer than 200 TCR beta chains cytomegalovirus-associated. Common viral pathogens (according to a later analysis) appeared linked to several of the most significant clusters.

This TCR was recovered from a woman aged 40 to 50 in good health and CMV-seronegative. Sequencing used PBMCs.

The CDR3 is CASSQVGGNTGELFF. CDR3 nucleotides: TGCGCCAGCAGCCAAGTCGGGGGGAACACCGGGGAGCTGTTTTTT. J is TRBJ2-2 and V is TRBV4-1, with D maybe TRBD2 (6 bases). This CDR3 has 15 amino acids. CDR1 and CDR2 (germline): MGHRA, YSYEKL. V dropped 1 base and J dropped 1 base, with 7 bases sitting between them.